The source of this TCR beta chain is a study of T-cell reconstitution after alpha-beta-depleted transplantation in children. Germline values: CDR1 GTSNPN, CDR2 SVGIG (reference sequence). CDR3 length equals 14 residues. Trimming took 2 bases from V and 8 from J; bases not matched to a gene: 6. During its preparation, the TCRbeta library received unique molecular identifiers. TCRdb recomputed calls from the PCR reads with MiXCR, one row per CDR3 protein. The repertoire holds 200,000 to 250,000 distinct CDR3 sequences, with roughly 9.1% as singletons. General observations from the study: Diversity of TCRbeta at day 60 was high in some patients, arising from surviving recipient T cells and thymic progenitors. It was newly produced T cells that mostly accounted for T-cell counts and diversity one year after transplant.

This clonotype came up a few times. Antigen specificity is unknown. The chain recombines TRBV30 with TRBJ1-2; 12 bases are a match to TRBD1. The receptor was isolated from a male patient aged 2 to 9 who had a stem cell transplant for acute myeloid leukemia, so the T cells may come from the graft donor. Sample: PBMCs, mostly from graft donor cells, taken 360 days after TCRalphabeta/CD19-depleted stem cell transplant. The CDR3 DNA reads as TGTGCCTGGAGTAAACCGGGACAGGGGGCCGGCTACACCTTC. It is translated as CAWSKPGQGAGYTF.